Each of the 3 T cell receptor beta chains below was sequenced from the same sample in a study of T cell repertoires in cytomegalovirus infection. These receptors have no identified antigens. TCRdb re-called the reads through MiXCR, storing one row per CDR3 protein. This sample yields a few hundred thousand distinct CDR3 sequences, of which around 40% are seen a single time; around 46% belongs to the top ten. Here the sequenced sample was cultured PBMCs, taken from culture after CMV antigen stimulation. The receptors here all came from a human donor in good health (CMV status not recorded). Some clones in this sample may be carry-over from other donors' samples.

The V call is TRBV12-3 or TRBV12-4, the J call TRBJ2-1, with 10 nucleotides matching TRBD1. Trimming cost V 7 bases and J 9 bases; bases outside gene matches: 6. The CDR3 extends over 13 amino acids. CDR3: CASTWDRGGEQFF. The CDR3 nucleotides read TGTGCCAGCACCTGGGACAGGGGCGGTGAGCAGTTCTTC.

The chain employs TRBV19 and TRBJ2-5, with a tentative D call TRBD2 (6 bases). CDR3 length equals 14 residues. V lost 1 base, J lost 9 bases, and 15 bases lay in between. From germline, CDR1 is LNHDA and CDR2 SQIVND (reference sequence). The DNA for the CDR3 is TGTGCCAGTAGTATAGGGGGACTCCTATTTCCCCAGTACTTC. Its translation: CASSIGGLLFPQYF.

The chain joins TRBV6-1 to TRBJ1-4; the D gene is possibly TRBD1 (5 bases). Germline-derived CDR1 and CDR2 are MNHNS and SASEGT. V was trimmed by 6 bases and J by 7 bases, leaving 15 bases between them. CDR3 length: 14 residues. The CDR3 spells CASSQQVSGEKLFF. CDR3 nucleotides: TGTGCCAGCAGCCAACAGGTTTCAGGTGAAAAACTGTTTTTT.